The clone carrying this TCR beta chain was counted only a few times. This entry belongs to a study of blood T cell repertoires in COVID-19. Study information: The cDNA or gDNA used as material had been derived from T cells, B-cell-depleted T cells, or PBMCs.

Profiled with immunoSEQ multiplex PCR; TCRdb holds only in-frame clones, not every one. The sample yields about 210,000 clones, about 88% seen once. CDR3 length equals 11 residues. V lost 1 base and J lost 6, with 3 bases in between. Looked up from germline, CDR1 is KGHDR and CDR2 is SFDVKD. The chain joins TRBV24-1 to TRBJ2-7; D is uncertain. This TCR derives from a woman aged 40 to 49 in a cohort exposed to, infected with or recovered from COVID-19 (not recorded which). Sequencing was performed on PBMCs or T cells enriched from blood (not recorded which). The CDR3 nucleotides read TGTGCCACCAGTGATTTCGGCGAGCAGTACTTC. Translating it yields CATSDFGEQYF.